This T cell receptor beta chain is from a study of cytomegalovirus exposure and HLA in healthy donors. Findings and caveats of the study: A later analysis reportedly identified an Asian-associated ancestry cluster as carrying fewer N-insertions than the 666-donor mean.

The PCR had 60 Vbeta and 13 Jbeta primers. Measured with immunoSEQ multiplex PCR; TCRdb has only the in-frame clones, and not every one. The data hold 190,000 or so clones, with around four fifths observed a single time. A note on this clone: Antigen specificity is unknown.

The clonotype was recovered from a woman between 50 and 59 years old in good health and CMV-seropositive. The sequenced sample was PBMCs.

Written as DNA, the CDR3 is TGTGCCAGCAGCTCCCCGTGGACAGTCTATGGCTACACCTTC. It yields the protein CASSSPWTVYGYTF. The chain is built from TRBV7-2 and TRBJ1-2; a weak D match, TRBD1 (6 bases). The CDR3 contains 14 residues. V shed 4 bases and J shed 4 bases, with 13 bases lying between them. Germline V gives CDR1 SGHTA, CDR2 FQGNSA.